This T cell receptor beta chain was sequenced during a study of CD8 T cells in ankylosing spondylitis (dated 2017 in TCRdb). Notes on the research overall: The study profiled T cell receptor beta repertoires in healthy donors and ankylosing spondylitis patients to find disease-linked TCR variants. Peripheral blood was sampled, and synovial fluid was also collected from ankylosing spondylitis patients. The full study cohort comprised 25 ankylosing spondylitis patients and 85 to 120 healthy donors. Summary of the overall study and its limitations: The disease-linked clones showed a CD8+ phenotype and occurred at relatively low frequencies in peripheral blood. A TCR beta motif made up of several highly homologous amino acid variants appeared to be characteristic of blood from ankylosing spondylitis patients. Significant enrichment of the disease-linked clones was reported in matched synovial fluid samples from ankylosing spondylitis patients. Some of the motif variants had been reported before in the synovial fluid and blood of reactive arthritis patients, a finding that suggests common disease-initiation mechanisms.

The reads were generated on an Illumina HiSeq 2500. TCR beta libraries were prepared by quantitative 5'-RACE with molecular barcodes. In the source study's methods: A new computational method based on a probabilistic model of VDJ rearrangement was used to identify disease-linked TCR variants. Through fastp at Q25 and MiXCR, TCRdb rebuilt clones from the public reads, retaining in-frame beta chains. Rows with a matching CDR3 protein are joined into one entry that keeps the most common DNA and genes. The V and J calls were determined by TCRdb, not by the authors. This sample has 150,000 to 200,000 distinct CDR3 sequences in its table, and roughly 13% of those were observed once. The ten largest clonotypes hold 9.5% to 11% of the sample. This clonotype occurred many times. The antigen it binds to is not known. No qualities accompany the bases; no much larger clone lies one base away. What was sequenced was blood, either unsorted or a sorted T cell fraction (not recorded which). The TCR sequence derives from a female donor with ankylosing spondylitis or in good health (not recorded which).

The CDR3 region has the sequence CASSFQGLEQYF. DNA sequence: TGTGCCAGCAGTTTCCAGGGCCTCGAGCAGTACTTC. The rearranged chain carries TRBV12-3 or TRBV12-4 and TRBJ2-7; TRBD1 is perhaps the D gene, given 5 matching bases. Counted from cysteine to phenylalanine, this CDR3 has 12 amino acids. Only the CDR3 portion is preserved as DNA: 36 bases, with reading frame beginning at the first base. The junction carries 9 bases between V and J, which are trimmed by 3 bases and 6 bases respectively.